The entry below describes one TCR beta chain. These data are taken from a study of OX40 agonist ivuxolimab in advanced cancers. This CDR3 has 14 residues. Germline CDR1 is SEHNR and CDR2 is FQNEAQ (reference sequence). V was pared by 5 bases and J by 4 bases, with 5 bases of the junction left unmatched. Assay used: immunoSEQ multiplex PCR; TCRdb lists only in-frame clones, some missing. Of roughly 90,000 clones listed, 94% are singletons. The sequences come from CD4+ or CD8+ T cells sorted from blood, collected in a trial of the OX40 agonist ivuxolimab. The source of this sequence is an adult with an advanced solid tumor such as melanoma, head and neck, liver or kidney cancer. V is TRBV7-9 and J is TRBJ2-5; 9 bases line up with TRBD1. The CDR3 here is CASSRGTGLETQYF. CDR3 nucleotide sequence: TGTGCCAGCAGCCGCGGGACAGGGTTAGAGACCCAGTACTTC.